Each of the 20 T cell receptor beta chains below was sequenced from the same sample in a study of a mutant IDH1 vaccine in newly diagnosed glioma. As for time point: week 35, safety follow-up. Mutant IDH1 20-mer peptide, at 300 ug, made up each vaccine dose, with topical imiquimod. Using immunoSEQ multiplex PCR, the repertoire was profiled, and TCRdb retains in-frame clones only, with some absent. This sample has about 32,000 clones, with roughly 78% found just once. The antigens these receptors bind are not known. The sequenced sample was PBMCs, obtained from a glioma patient whose treatment included an IDH1 peptide vaccine. These receptors came from a woman aged 40 to 50 with glioma.

The V gene is TRBV15, the J gene TRBJ1-4; no clear D. V lost 3 bases and J 1 base, leaving 3 bases between the germline ends. CDR1 LNHNV and CDR2 YYDKDF come from the germline V gene (reference sequence). The CDR3 is 13 amino acids. The CDR3 region has the DNA TGTGCCACCAGCAGGGTAACTAATGAAAAACTGTTTTTT. Its translation: CATSRVTNEKLFF.

The V and J genes are TRBV6-5 and TRBJ1-1; D not certain. Trimming removed 8 bases from V and 1 base from J, with 2 bases in between. Germline-derived CDR1 and CDR2 are MNHEY and SVGAGI. The CDR3 consists of 10 residues. The DNA of the CDR3 is TGTGCCAGCGGGAACACTGAAGCTTTCTTT. Its protein is CASGNTEAFF.

V usage is TRBV1 and J usage is TRBJ2-1; TRBD1 reflects the table's D call only, with no check against the DNA. TRBV1 represents a pseudogene. CDR3 length: 14 amino acids. In DNA form, the CDR3 reads TGCACCAGCAGCCAGAAGCAGGTCCCAAATGAGCAGTTCTTC. Amino acid sequence: CTSSQKQVPNEQFF.

This clone has just one count. The chain carries TRBV5-1 and TRBJ1-6; maybe TRBD1 (5 bases). V lost 0 bases to trimming and J lost 7 bases, with 8 bases between them. This CDR3 has 14 residues. CDR1 and CDR2 (germline): SGHRS, YFSETQ. CDR3: CASSLVGENSPLHF. The CDR3 DNA reads TGCGCCAGCAGCTTGGTGGGGGAAAATTCACCCCTCCACTTT.

This chain links TRBV6-5 with TRBJ2-5; 9 nucleotides align to TRBD1. Germline CDR1 MNHEY, CDR2 SVGAGI. CDR3 size: 15 residues. J gave up 5 bases and V 5 bases, and 9 bases lay outside the gene matches. This CDR3 reads CASSKTTGGVETQYF. CDR3 DNA: TGTGCCAGCAGTAAAACGACAGGGGGTGTCGAGACCCAGTACTTC.

CDR3 sequence reads: CASSTAAVVRGIYEQYF. DNA for the CDR3: TGTGCCAGCTCAACGGCGGCCGTAGTGCGGGGAATATACGAGCAGTACTTC. The chain couples TRBV18 to TRBJ2-7, with D possibly matching TRBD2 (6 bases). The V gene's germline CDR1 is KGHSH and CDR2 LQKENI. The CDR3 is made up of 17 amino acids. V lost 5 bases and J lost 4, with 24 bases in between.

V is TRBV4-1 and J is TRBJ2-7; no firm D call. V was shortened by 4 bases and J by 3 bases, with 13 bases between the two germline ends. CDR1 is MGHRA and CDR2 is YSYEKL in the germline V gene. The CDR3 is 14 residues long. The DNA of the CDR3 is TGCGCCAGCAGCCTTCGGTCAGAAAACTACGAGCAGTACTTC. Protein product: CASSLRSENYEQYF.

The V call is TRBV2, the J call TRBJ2-1; D ambiguous. V lost 2 bases and J lost 4, with 12 bases in between. Germline V gives CDR1 SNHLY, CDR2 FYNNEI. This CDR3 contains 15 residues. CDR3 region: CASSENLGPYNEQFF. For the CDR3, the DNA is TGTGCCAGCAGTGAAAATCTCGGACCGTACAATGAGCAGTTCTTC.

The CDR3 sequence: CASSLQGYMNTEAFF. The CDR3 region has the DNA TGTGCCAGCAGCCTCCAGGGCTACATGAACACTGAAGCTTTCTTT. This chain uses TRBV7-9 with TRBJ1-1; possible D gene TRBD1, 5 bases. Germline CDR1 reads SEHNR; CDR2 reads FQNEAQ (reference sequence). The CDR3 is 15 residues long. Between the trimmed V and J ends, which lost 5 bases and 0 bases, there was a span of 13 bases.

This rearrangement joins TRBV19 to TRBJ2-1; 12 bases align to TRBD2. CDR1 LNHDA and CDR2 SQIVND come from the germline V gene (reference sequence). V dropped 5 bases and J dropped 6; count of bases not matched to a gene: 5. The CDR3 length is 15 residues. CDR3 DNA: TGTGCCAGTAGTCTCGGGACTAGCGGGTCCAATGAGCAGTTCTTC. Translated: CASSLGTSGSNEQFF. Full variable domain (outside the CDR3, taken from reference TRBV19 and TRBJ2-1): DGGITQSPKYLFRKEGQNVTLSCEQNLNHDAMYWYRQDPGQGLRLIYYSQIVNDFQKGDIAEGYSVSREKKESFPLTVTSAQKNPTAFYLCASSLGTSGSNEQFFGPGTRLTVL.

The rearrangement links TRBV7-9 to TRBJ2-6; either TRBD1 or TRBD2 may supply D (7 bases each). This CDR3 comprises 18 residues. Germline V CDR1 and CDR2: SEHNR, FQNEAQ (reference sequence). V lost 5 bases to trimming and J lost 0 bases, with 17 bases between them. Written as DNA, the CDR3 is TGTGCCAGCAGCCCTTCCCAGGGGGGGGACTCTGGGGCCAACGTCCTGACTTTC. Translation gives CASSPSQGGDSGANVLTF.

The CDR3 DNA reads TGTGCCAGCAGTTACCCAGGGGGACGCTACACCTTC. Translating gives CASSYPGGRYTF. This chain uses TRBV6-6 with TRBJ1-2; TRBD1 matches at 7 bases. Germline V gives CDR1 MNHNY, CDR2 SVGAGI (reference sequence). With V trimmed by 2 bases and J by 9 bases, 3 bases remained unmatched. This CDR3 contains 12 residues.

This clone was recorded a few times. The gene calls are TRBV7-8 and TRBJ1-5, with D uncertain. Trimming took 10 bases from V and 0 from J, leaving 10 bases between them. Germline lookup yields CDR1 SGHVS and CDR2 FQNEAQ. The CDR3 loop spans 13 amino acids. CDR3 residues: CATRRDSNQPQHF. The CDR3 bases are TGTGCCACTCGGCGGGATAGCAATCAGCCCCAGCATTTT.

This chain connects TRBV11-2 to TRBJ2-7, with TRBD2 matching over 14 bases. Per germline, CDR1 SGHAT and CDR2 FQNNGV. The trim removed 5 bases at V and 6 bases at J, leaving 3 bases unmatched. CDR3 size: 14 residues. The CDR3 spells CASSGTSGGSEQYF. In DNA form, the CDR3 reads TGTGCCAGCAGCGGGACTAGCGGGGGCAGCGAGCAGTACTTC.

The chain couples TRBV7-6 to TRBJ1-2, with D perhaps TRBD1 (5 bases). V dropped 5 bases and J dropped 4 bases, with 14 bases sitting between them. The CDR3 contains 14 residues. The V gene's germline CDR1 is SGHVS and CDR2 FNYEAQ. The CDR3 protein is CASSPMAGGYGYTF. CDR3 coding DNA: TGTGCCAGCAGCCCTATGGCGGGGGGCTATGGCTACACCTTC.

This chain links TRBV9 with TRBJ1-4; TRBD1 aligns across 7 bases. V dropped 4 bases and J dropped 8; count of bases not matched to a gene: 11. Germline assignment: CDR1 SGDLS and CDR2 YYNGEE. This CDR3 is built from 15 residues. Written as DNA, the CDR3 is TGTGCCAGCAGCAGGAGGGGACAGAGGACGGAAAAACTGTTTTTT. It translates to CASSRRGQRTEKLFF.

Written as DNA, the CDR3 is TGCGCCAGCAGCCAAGGGGGGACAGGGGGCTATGGCTACACCTTC. Translation gives CASSQGGTGGYGYTF. This chain joins TRBV4-3 and TRBJ1-2; 11 bases align to TRBD1. CDR1 and CDR2 (germline): LGHNA, YSLEER. This CDR3 contains 15 residues. J gave up 4 bases and V 1 base, and 2 bases lay outside the gene matches.

V is TRBV4-3 and J is TRBJ2-7; no firm D call. The germline V and J ends were trimmed by 0 bases and 2 bases, with 11 bases remaining between them. Germline CDR1 LGHNA, CDR2 YSLEER. CDR3 length: 15 amino acids. As DNA, the CDR3 is TGCGCCAGCAGCCAAGAAAGGTGGGCAGCCTACGAGCAGTACTTC. Translated, it gives CASSQERWAAYEQYF.

The chain carries TRBV7-9 and TRBJ2-3, with 9 bases fitting TRBD2. This CDR3 contains 16 residues. V gave up 5 bases and J gave up 2 bases; unmatched junction bases: 8. Germline loops: CDR1 SEHNR, CDR2 FQNEAQ (reference sequence). The CDR3 reads CASSLWVAGATDTQYF. CDR3 sequence (DNA): TGTGCCAGCAGCCTTTGGGTAGCGGGGGCCACAGATACGCAGTATTTT.

The chain is built from TRBV18 and TRBJ1-2; D may be TRBD1 (6 bases). The CDR3 has 15 amino acids. The germline V and J ends were trimmed by 3 bases and 4 bases, with 15 bases remaining between them. CDR1 KGHSH and CDR2 LQKENI come from the germline V gene. The CDR3 DNA reads as TGTGCCAGCTCACCGGTCGGGGGCACGGGCTATGGCTACACCTTC. This codes for CASSPVGGTGYGYTF.